This T cell receptor beta chain was found in a study of blood T cell repertoires in COVID-19 (dated by TCRdb to the early 2020s). Notes on the research overall: Samples from collaborators originated in the United States, Italy and Spain and spanned both the acute and convalescent phases of COVID-19. The repertoires were released in a freely available public database meant as a resource for research on the immune response to SARS-CoV-2. The dataset comprised deeply sampled blood TCRbeta repertoires from subjects exposed to, actively infected with, or recovered from COVID-19. The samples were drawn from two sources: the first 160 participants of the ongoing ImmuneRACE study, and 1,000 to 1,500 subjects contributed by 6 global collaborators. Where available, HLA class I and class II types were taken from metadata supplied by the sample provider and were not determined by assay-based typing. The prospective study material was composed of cDNA or gDNA derived from T cells, B-cell-depleted T cells, or PBMCs. Sample metadata almost always included a de-identified subject ID, COVID-19 status, age in years and sex. Findings and caveats that apply to the study as a whole: The quantity of clinical and demographic metadata differed by source and by participant and was supplied without curation.

At one collaborating source in Seattle, patients were enrolled during active infection and were followed longitudinally through the course of disease. Collaborating institutions collected whole blood in K2EDTA tubes following their own protocols. For TCRbeta analysis, collaborator samples were shipped as frozen whole blood, as isolated PBMCs, or as DNA extracted from either sample type. The immunoSEQ Assay, a bias-controlled multiplex PCR, was used to amplify TCRbeta CDR3 regions from genomic DNA. The paper's processing steps were these. Within the assay, amplification of reference gene primers was used to estimate how many nucleated cells each sample contained. To quantify the absolute abundance of each unique TCRbeta CDR3 rearrangement, sequence reads were collapsed and filtered. Productive Simpson clonality was computed per sample as the square root of Simpson's diversity index over productive rearrangements. TCRdb limited this immuneACCESS table to in-frame rearrangements with V and J called. A share of clones is missing; checked studies link under half to unresolved V genes, and the rest is unexplained. From that table come the V and J calls and clone size; the DNA was used to work out D and trimming. The sample contains 50,000 to 65,000 clones, about two thirds of them found a single time. Around 4.4% of the sample comes from the top ten.

With regard to this clone: Its cognate antigen has yet to be identified. Per-nucleotide qualities are absent, and no much larger clonotype sits a single base away.

CDR1 and CDR2 are read off the germline V gene (reference sequence) as LNHDA and SQIVND. Ends trimmed: V by 6 bases, J by 2 bases; bases unmatched to a gene: 9. The CDR3, cysteine through phenylalanine, is 16 amino acids long. Only CDR3 DNA remains: 48 bases, in frame from the first base. The rearrangement combines TRBV19 with TRBJ1-3, with 8 central nucleotides matching TRBD1. The sequencing sample was made of peripheral blood. This TCR was sampled from a woman in her 70s with COVID-19, enrolled during active disease. The encoded CDR3 is CASRPISGGTGNTIYF. The nucleotides are TGTGCCAGTAGGCCTATTTCAGGGGGCACTGGAAACACCATATATTTT.